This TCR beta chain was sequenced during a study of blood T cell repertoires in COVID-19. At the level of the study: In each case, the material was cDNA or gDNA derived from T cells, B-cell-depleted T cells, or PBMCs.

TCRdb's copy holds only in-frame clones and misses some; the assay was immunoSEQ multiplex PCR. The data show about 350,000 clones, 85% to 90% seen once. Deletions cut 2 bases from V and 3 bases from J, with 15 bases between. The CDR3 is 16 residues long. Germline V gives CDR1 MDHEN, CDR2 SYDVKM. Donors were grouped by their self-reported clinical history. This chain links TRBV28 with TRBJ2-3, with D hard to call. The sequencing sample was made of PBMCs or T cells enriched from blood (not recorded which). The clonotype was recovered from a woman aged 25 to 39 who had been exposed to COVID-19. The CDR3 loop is CASSLLSRSRTDTQYF. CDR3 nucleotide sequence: TGTGCCAGCAGTTTACTATCTCGCTCGAGGACAGATACGCAGTATTTT.